This TCR beta chain was recorded in a study of cytomegalovirus exposure and HLA in healthy donors (dated by TCRdb to about 2017). For the study in its entirety: An earlier analysis of 550 to 700 of the donors reported roughly 270 Gb of sequence data and roughly 110 million unique TCR beta sequences from 150 million to 200 million T cells. Approximately 300 gigabases of sequencing data and 70 million to 95 million unique TCR sequences made up an early release that covered over 550 HLA-typed donors. Of the 398 genotyped donors, around 81% fell in the genetic ancestry cluster associated with self-reported Caucasian donors. The aim of the study was to test whether cataloging public T cell receptors could identify signatures of past pathogen exposure. Using immunosequencing, the study profiled T cell repertoires from about 620 subjects and related those repertoires to cytomegalovirus serostatus. Along with the roughly 700-subject first cohort, a separate validation cohort of approximately 110 different subjects was used. The study combined high-throughput TCR immunosequencing, statistical association of individual TCRs with disease status, and machine learning to predict cytomegalovirus infection status. A later analysis re-analyzed previously published TCR beta repertoires from about 730 donors and added high-resolution HLA genotyping to study TCR occurrence patterns. Rather than using new phenotypic data, the later analysis identified candidate immune exposures from TCR beta sequences and from how often those sequences occurred across donors. To decide whether each TCR beta V gene segment behaved as functional or pseudogenic, an earlier analysis of some 540 of the donors relied on high-throughput TCR beta sequencing. Donor age, sex, ethnicity and CMV serostatus were compiled alongside the repertoire data. In a later genetic analysis, genome-wide SNP genotypes for about 65% of the 666 donors were used, and that subset was treated as a discovery cohort. Every discovery cohort repertoire had been produced on one sequencing platform. Both class I and class II loci were covered by HLA typing, at four-digit resolution. The number of typed donors differed by locus: about 620-630 for A, B, C, DRB1 and DQB1; approximately 540 for DQA1; around 580 for DPA1; and 400 to 480 for DPB1. Roughly five DR-DQ haplotypes were treated as single units for association and clustering because of strong linkage in the cohort. Across approximately 420 genotyped donors of the cohort, an average of about 240,000 unique TCR beta nucleotide sequences per donor were sequenced, and roughly a sixth of those sequences were non-productive. Summary of the overall study and its limitations: Compared with the roughly 720-donor mean, donors in an Asian-associated ancestry cluster had fewer N-insertions in productive TCRs, according to a later genetic analysis. A later analysis found that HLA-associated TCR beta chains were more clonally expanded and had lower generation probabilities than equally common non-associated chains. Assigning TCR associations to individual alleles was difficult when HLA alleles, especially DR and DQ, strongly co-occurred. A further reported finding was that TCR beta sequences accurately predicted the HLA-A and HLA-B alleles for most subjects in the first cohort. Linkage disequilibrium might explain the correlated functional status among segregating V segments, but an unknown experimental factor could not be ruled out. A group of highly shared sequence variants was considered likely to be a technical artifact of the sequencing pipeline. In the study, some 160 TCR beta chains were listed as associated with cytomegalovirus. Several of the top co-occurrence clusters appeared to be linked to parvovirus B19, influenza, CMV and Epstein-Barr virus, according to a later analysis. The only immune exposure information available for the cohort was CMV serostatus. According to the authors, the approach could potentially be generalized to other disease states and immunological phenotypes. Cytomegalovirus status was reported to be diagnosed by the classifier with high specificity and sensitivity in both the original and validation cohorts. The earlier analysis of some 560 of the donors excluded about 16 rarely observed V segments, including chromosome 9 orphons, because counts were too low. In a later genetic analysis, a missense DCLRE1C variant was associated with V-gene and J-gene trimming of TCR beta chains, and the association was replicated in an independent cohort. In a later analysis, most CMV-associated TCR beta chains were found to appear HLA-restricted, with HLA associations seemingly driven largely by CMV exposure. The presence/absence analyses assumed that sequencing depth was roughly uniform across donors, and that assumption may not be true. Some IMGT-functional V segments, including TRBV6-2 and TRBV6-3, could not be told apart with the 87-base-pair reads, so those segments were excluded. Only TCR beta chains were sequenced in this cohort, and the absence of alpha or paired-chain data limited detectable features. In vitro tests confirmed that a few of the cytomegalovirus-associated TCR beta chains recognize cytomegalovirus antigens. Broadly in line with IMGT annotations, most TCR beta V segments showed up in productive rearrangements about 87% or about 30% of the time in an earlier analysis of a few hundred of the donors. Because HLA typing was missing for some donors at each locus, association tests included only the typed subset. Across donors, most TCR sequences were observed very rarely, whereas some public TCRs were present in many individuals. A later analysis associated 15,000 to 20,000 TCR beta sequences with specific HLA alleles at a false discovery rate of 0.05. In a later analysis, the rate of TCR association differed among HLA loci, with DRB1 alleles having the most associated TCRs and HLA-C alleles having the fewest.

This clone was seen only a few times. It lacks a known antigen. The sample holds no much larger clone one base away, and base qualities are not on file. The cohort comprised around 690 healthy bone marrow donors. At the time of sampling, all cohort members were nominally healthy, though unrecorded immune exposures were likely present. The donor was CMV seropositive and was included in the group of approximately 300 seropositive cohort members. Each donor provided a peripheral blood sample, and peripheral blood mononuclear cells were used for TCR beta sequencing. Genomic DNA was extracted from the blood cell samples with the Qiagen DNeasy Blood Extraction Kit. Libraries came from the immunoSEQ multiplex PCR assay. A mixture of 60 forward primers for TCR Vbeta segments and 13 reverse primers for TCR Jbeta segments was used in the multiplex PCR. A multiplex PCR assay on genomic DNA amplified the CDR3 region of rearranged TCR beta genes. The Illumina HiSeq System was used to sequence the amplified TCR beta libraries as 87-base-pair reads. The paper's processing steps were these. A later analysis tallied around 82 million unique TCR beta chains across the 666 repertoires, and approximately 9.9 million of those chains were shared by two or more donors. Raw reads were error-corrected and collapsed into unique sequences with a nearest-neighbor algorithm that merged closely related sequences to remove PCR and sequencing errors. To assign V, D and J gene segments, CDR3 sequences were aligned to IMGT reference sequences. For a sequence to be retained, a match of at least six nucleotides to both a V gene segment and a J gene segment was required. A rearrangement was called productive if the CDR3 had no stop codons and remained in frame with V and J, and every other rearrangement was called non-productive. CDR3 was defined according to IMGT convention as the region running from the second conserved V-encoded cysteine to the conserved J-encoded phenylalanine. The earlier analysis of about 590 of the donors excluded sequences that lacked an unambiguous match to a single V gene segment. An earlier analysis of approximately 590 of the donors called V segments functional above 56.7% productive rearrangements and segregating when the between-donor standard deviation exceeded 5%. To diagnose cytomegalovirus status from the catalog of TCR beta chain sequences, a statistical classification framework was built. V and J gene assignment, in a later analysis, came from comparing TCR nucleotide sequences with IMGT/GENE-DB human TR gene sequences. A later analysis assigned CDR3 sequences and most-parsimonious VDJ recombination scenarios with the TCRdist pipeline. In a later analysis, every TCR beta chain was defined by the combination of its CDR3 amino acid sequence and its V-gene family, and reads without a unique V-gene family were dropped. As a way to deal with suspected cross-contamination and a sequencing artifact, a later analysis dropped 450 to 600 nucleotide sequences that were highly shared and had low generation probability. In a later analysis, a clonal expansion index was calculated for each public chain from normalized within-repertoire ranks of inferred template counts. Generation probabilities in a later analysis came from a VDJ recombination model fitted to out-of-frame rearrangements, and those results were checked against IGoR. Hypergeometric tests were used in a later analysis to score TCR-TCR, TCR-HLA and TCR-CMV co-occurrence, with a repertoire-size bias correction applied to the TCR pairs. A later analysis estimated false discovery rates by permuting HLA or CMV assignments 20 times. A later analysis grouped co-occurring TCRs with DBSCAN, adding TCRdist sequence similarity when clustering within HLA-allele-positive subsets. Repertoires with fewer than 30,000 or more than 120,000 public chains were left out of co-occurrence clustering, as were four to six repertoires with anomalous nucleotide sharing. Here the immuneACCESS table is served through TCRdb, limited to in-frame sequences with V and J called. Missing clones are a known gap in these copies; in checked studies unresolved V genes cover under half, and the rest lacks a known reason. From that table come the V and J calls and clone size; the DNA was used to work out D and trimming. The sample has more than 95,000 clones on record, around three quarters of them singletons. About 5.7% of the sample comes from the top ten.

From its cysteine to its phenylalanine, the CDR3 spans 14 amino acids. CDR3 DNA only is kept here, 42 bases in frame from base 1. Taken from the germline V gene, the CDR1 and CDR2 loops are MDHEN and SYDVKM. V loses 5 bases of germline sequence and J loses 8 bases, and the interval between the two ends is 16 bases. The sequence joins TRBV28 to TRBJ1-3; a tentative D call is TRBD1 (6 bases match). This clonotype originated in a woman between 18 and 29 years old in good health and CMV-seropositive. The sequencing input was PBMCs. The CDR3 reads as follows: CASSNSYRVDTIYF. The sequenced DNA: TGTGCCAGCAGTAACTCCTACAGGGTGGACACCATATATTTT.